This section outlines one T cell receptor beta chain sequence together with its context. Its antigen is not known. Germline V gives CDR1 SEHNR, CDR2 FQNEAQ (reference sequence). V was pared by 2 bases and J by 6 bases, with 6 bases of the junction left unmatched. This CDR3 is built from 15 residues. The time point is: cycle 4 day 1 (C4D1), after five to seven weeks of nivolumab. Brentuximab vedotin exposure varied among the patients, all of whom had relapsed after autologous stem cell transplantation. From thawed PBMCs, CD4+ T cells were purified using magnetic negative selection. The sample belongs to a study of PD-1 blockade in classical Hodgkin lymphoma. About the study: Patients were administered nivolumab (3 mg/kg intravenously) every 2 weeks.

Profiling relied on immunoSEQ multiplex PCR, and the TCRdb table lists in-frame clones only, not all of them. This table holds 32,000 or so clones, about 88% found once. Study-wide points: Newly diagnosed patients reportedly trailed healthy donors in baseline TCR diversity.

The sequence came from a human donor with classical Hodgkin lymphoma. This chain uses TRBV7-9 with TRBJ2-3, with 9 bases that match TRBD2. Sequences were derived from CD4+ T cells from blood, sampled before the fourth cycle of nivolumab. CDR3 coding DNA: TGTGCCAGCAGCTTACACGCTAGCGGGGTTGATACGCAGTATTTT. Translation: CASSLHASGVDTQYF.